This TCR beta chain comes out of a study of blood T cell repertoires in COVID-19. Here immunoSEQ multiplex PCR was the method, and the copy in TCRdb shows in-frame clones only, minus some. Among under 120,000 clones listed, roughly nine tenths were seen once. Trimming removed 5 bases from V and 6 bases from J; junction bases left unmatched: 9. CDR1 and CDR2 from the germline V gene are SGHVS and FQNEAQ. This CDR3 is 15 amino acids long. The rearrangement links TRBV7-8 to TRBJ1-5, with 8 bases fitting TRBD1. Specimen: peripheral blood. The clonotype was recovered from an elderly woman with acute or convalescent COVID-19. In DNA form, the CDR3 reads TGTGCCAGCAGCACCAGGACAGGGCTGGGTCAGCCCCAGCATTTT. Translating it yields CASSTRTGLGQPQHF.